This T cell receptor (beta chain) appears in the sequencing data of a study of T cell responses to AZD1222 COVID-19 vaccine. Repertoires were generated with immunoSEQ multiplex PCR, while TCRdb's copy carries only in-frame clones and drops some. The sample shows around 120,000 clones, roughly 90% of them seen only once. The CDR3 has 14 amino acids. Germline V gene lookup returns CDR1 SGHRS and CDR2 YFSETQ. Trimming took off 4 bases at V and 4 bases at J, with 13 bases between the two ends. The chain links TRBV5-1 to TRBJ2-3; D perhaps matches TRBD1 (6 bases). The sequence derives from an adult in good health. Sequenced here: peripheral blood, sampled on day 0 of AZD1222 vaccination. The CDR3 spells CASSPGGGPDTQYF. DNA for the CDR3: TGCGCCAGCAGCCCCGGTGGGGGCCCAGATACGCAGTATTTT.